Shown below are 26 T cell receptor beta chains from a single sample sequenced in a study of response to subunit inactivated influenza vaccine. TCRdb reprocessed the RT-PCR reads via MiXCR and lists one record per CDR3 protein. The repertoire has some 300,000 distinct CDR3 sequences, approximately 21% of them found once; the top ten carry 10%. The specimen comprised PBMCs from blood, sampled 21 months after vaccination. These receptors originate from a man between 45 and 75 years old who received an inactivated influenza vaccine.

This clonotype was picked up a small number of times. The genes are TRBV19 and TRBJ2-4; a possible D gene is TRBD2 (6 bases). This CDR3 is 14 amino acids long. V was pared by 6 bases and J by 9 bases, with 18 bases between. CDR1 is LNHDA, CDR2 SQIVND, per germline (reference sequence). The CDR3 protein is CASRGLSSRGIQYF. DNA for the CDR3: TGTGCCAGTAGAGGACTATCGTCCCGGGGCATTCAGTACTTC. Complete variable domain (other parts from reference TRBV19 and TRBJ2-4): DGGITQSPKYLFRKEGQNVTLSCEQNLNHDAMYWYRQDPGQGLRLIYYSQIVNDFQKGDIAEGYSVSREKKESFPLTVTSAQKNPTAFYLCASRGLSSRGIQYFGAGTRLSVL.

This chain uses TRBV24-1 with TRBJ2-2, with TRBD2 matching over 9 bases. The CDR3 covers 17 residues. The V gene end was trimmed by 2 bases and the J gene end by 5 bases; junction bases not matched to a gene: 8. Germline V gene lookup returns CDR1 KGHDR and CDR2 SFDVKD. CDR3 coding DNA: TGTGCCACCAGTGATTATAGCGGGGGCCAGTATACCGGGGAGCTGTTTTTT. Translated, it gives CATSDYSGGQYTGELFF.

This clonotype was recorded a few times. The CDR3 loop is CASSSGPPNEQYF. In DNA, the CDR3 is TGTGCCAGCAGCTCAGGCCCCCCGAACGAGCAGTACTTC. The chain is built from TRBV9 and TRBJ2-7, with no clear D. Germline CDR1 is SGDLS and CDR2 is YYNGEE. The CDR3 consists of 13 residues. Trimming took off 4 bases at V and 5 bases at J, with 13 bases between the two ends.

J is TRBJ2-3 and V is TRBV11-2, with TRBD2 identical over 9 bases. Trimming at V came to 8 bases and at J to 2 bases, leaving 5 bases not matched to a gene. CDR1 SGHAT and CDR2 FQNNGV come from the germline V gene. The CDR3 covers 14 residues. The CDR3 loop is CASGKRGDTDTQYF. The DNA for the CDR3 is TGTGCCAGCGGGAAGCGGGGGGACACAGATACGCAGTATTTT. Filled out from reference TRBV11-2 and TRBJ2-3, the complete variable domain reads EAGVAQSPRYKIIEKRQSVAFWCNPISGHATLYWYQQILGQGPKLLIQFQNNGVVDDSQLPKDRFSAERLKGVDSTLKIQPAKLEDSAVYLCASGKRGDTDTQYFGPGTRLTVL.

This clonotype was found many times. The rearrangement joins TRBV12-3 or TRBV12-4 to TRBJ1-4, with TRBD1 matching over 8 bases. V lost 6 bases to trimming and J lost 5 bases; unmatched junction nucleotides: 5. The CDR3 contains 14 residues. Here the CDR3 reads CASSSGGSNEKLFF. The DNA of the CDR3 is TGTGCCAGCAGCTCAGGGGGCTCGAATGAAAAACTGTTTTTT.

This rearrangement joins TRBV6-5 to TRBJ1-6; D unresolved. This CDR3 region has 16 residues. Per germline, CDR1 MNHEY and CDR2 SVGAGI. V lost 2 bases and J lost 0, with 8 bases in between. The CDR3 loop is CASSYNRNSYNSPLHF. CDR3 nucleotides: TGTGCCAGCAGTTACAACAGAAACTCCTATAATTCACCCCTCCACTTT.

V is TRBV5-1 and J is TRBJ2-7; 9 bases agree with TRBD1. The V and J ends lost 4 bases and 5 bases, in that order; junction bases with no gene match: 7. In germline, CDR1 is SGHRS, CDR2 YFSETQ. CDR3 length: 14 amino acids. The CDR3 DNA reads as TGCGCCAGCAGCCCGGGACAGGGTGCCCACGAGCAGTACTTC. This gives the protein CASSPGQGAHEQYF.

This clonotype was counted ten times or more. The chain uses TRBV6-5 and TRBJ1-5; D ambiguous. CDR1 is MNHEY, CDR2 SVGAGI, per germline. Between the trimmed V and J ends, which lost 4 bases and 14 bases, there was a span of 24 bases. The CDR3 extends over 15 amino acids. CDR3 sequence: CASSSRPPPASLKHF. The CDR3 bases are TGTGCCAGCAGTTCGAGACCCCCCCCAGCTTCACTAAAGCATTTT.

This clonotype was observed many times. J is TRBJ2-5 and V is TRBV12-3 or TRBV12-4; 13 bases agree with TRBD2. Trimming at V came to 7 bases and at J to 3 bases, leaving 8 bases not matched to a gene. The CDR3 sequence is 16 residues long. CDR3 bases: TGTGCCAGCACCGATGGACTAGCGGGGGATAAAGAGACCCAGTACTTC. Translation gives CASTDGLAGDKETQYF.

Only a few counts were recorded for this clonotype. The V call is TRBV12-3 or TRBV12-4, the J call TRBJ1-1, with D perhaps matching TRBD1 (6 bases). This CDR3 has 12 amino acids. Trimming took 5 bases from V and 10 from J, leaving 14 bases between them. The chain's CDR3 is CASSEGDLGAFF. CDR3 in DNA: TGTGCCAGCAGTGAGGGGGACCTAGGAGCTTTCTTT.

The chain joins TRBV21-1 to TRBJ2-2. TRBV21-1 is deemed a pseudogene. The CDR3 totals 12 residues. The CDR3 sequence is CASSTMRRELFF. Here the CDR3 DNA reads TGTGCCAGCAGCACAATGCGAAGGGAGCTGTTTTTT.

The CDR3 bases are TGTGCCAGCAGCTCCCTTGCGGGGGGAGGGTACGAGCAGTACTTC. Its translation: CASSSLAGGGYEQYF. This chain connects TRBV7-2 to TRBJ2-7, with 8 bases lining up with TRBD2. The CDR3 extends over 15 amino acids. Losses at the gene ends were 4 bases for V and 4 bases for J; bases not matched to a gene: 9. Germline V lookup: CDR1 SGHTA, CDR2 FQGNSA. The variable domain in full, with the rest retrieved from reference TRBV7-2 and TRBJ2-7, is GAGVSQSPSNKVTEKGKDVELRCDPISGHTALYWYRQSLGQGLEFLIYFQGNSAPDKSGLPSDRFSAERTGGSVSTLTIQRTQQEDSAVYLCASSSLAGGGYEQYFGPGTRLTVT.

V and J are TRBV6-2 or TRBV6-3 and TRBJ1-6; D is undetermined. CDR3 length: 15 residues. Germline assignment: CDR1 MNHEY and CDR2 SVGEGT. The ends were cut back, 0 bases at V and 9 bases at J, with 12 bases in the middle. In nucleotides, the CDR3 is TGTGCCAGCAGTTACTCGGACCCGGCGGCTTCACCCCTCCACTTT. Protein: CASSYSDPAASPLHF.

CDR3 sequence reads: CSVVDTEAFF. The CDR3 coding sequence is TGCAGCGTTGTGGACACTGAAGCTTTCTTT. This chain links TRBV29-1 with TRBJ1-1; no firm D call. Per germline, CDR1 SQVTM and CDR2 ANQGSEA. V was trimmed by 4 bases and J by 3 bases, leaving 3 bases between them. The CDR3 runs to 10 residues.

The rearrangement links TRBV7-2 to TRBJ1-1; TRBD1 is a possible D gene (5 bases). This CDR3 is built from 14 residues. The ends were cut back, 5 bases at V and 5 bases at J, with 15 bases in the middle. CDR1 is SGHTA, CDR2 FQGNSA, per germline. DNA for the CDR3: TGTGCCAGCAGCCTCAAGGGAGGGACGACTGAAGCTTTCTTT. Amino acids: CASSLKGGTTEAFF.

Concerning this clonotype itself: The junction and the germline gene differ at one end; a read error may be behind it. The chain is built from TRBV12-3 or TRBV12-4 and TRBJ1-4; D remains unclear. This CDR3 is built from 19 residues. The DNA of the CDR3 is TGTACCAGCAGTCCCCGTGGCGGAATAATACCTGCAACTAATGAAAAACTGTTTTTT. Protein product: CTSSPRGGIIPATNEKLFF.

In this sample, this clonotype turned up a few times. CDR3 in amino acids: CASSLVWGRGQFF. DNA for the CDR3: TGTGCCAGCAGCTTAGTTTGGGGGCGCGGGCAGTTCTTC. This chain uses TRBV7-2 with TRBJ2-1, with a possible D match to TRBD1 (6 bases). V dropped 1 base and J dropped 12 bases, with 13 bases sitting between them. This CDR3 contains 13 residues. CDR1 is SGHTA and CDR2 is FQGNSA in the germline V gene.

The CDR3 sequence: CASSQDPTGSQPQHF. For the CDR3, the DNA is TGTGCCAGCAGCCAAGATCCTACAGGGTCTCAGCCCCAGCATTTT. This chain links TRBV3-1 with TRBJ1-5; D perhaps matches TRBD1 (6 bases). V shed 0 bases and J shed 6 bases, with 12 bases lying between them. This CDR3 is built from 15 residues. Germline CDR1 and CDR2: LGHDT and YNNKEL (reference sequence).

There are a few counts of this clonotype. This chain links TRBV7-9 with TRBJ1-6; D perhaps matches TRBD1 (6 bases). The CDR3 extends over 16 amino acids. CDR1 SEHNR and CDR2 FQNEAQ come from the germline V gene (reference sequence). Trimming stripped 5 bases from V and 7 bases from J, with 18 bases between. CDR3 in DNA: TGTGCCAGCAGCGGGGGGCCGGCACGGGGGAATTCACCCCTCCACTTT. Amino acid sequence: CASSGGPARGNSPLHF.

The sample holds a few counts of this clonotype. This rearrangement joins TRBV6-5 to TRBJ1-1, with D unresolved. Germline assignment: CDR1 MNHEY and CDR2 SVGAGI. Trimming pared 2 bases from V and 5 bases from J, leaving 15 bases between. The CDR3 has 15 residues. The CDR3 spells CASSYPGPQGTEAFF. In DNA form, the CDR3 reads TGTGCCAGCAGTTACCCCGGACCACAAGGGACTGAAGCTTTCTTT.

This clonotype was recorded at least ten times. The chain recombines TRBV12-3 or TRBV12-4 with TRBJ1-2, with TRBD1 matching over 10 bases. The CDR3 has 13 residues. J lost 6 bases, V lost 8 bases, and 6 bases had no gene match. CDR3 DNA: TGTGCCAGCGCCTTCGGGACAGGGGATGGCTACACCTTC. Encoded protein: CASAFGTGDGYTF.

The J gene is TRBJ1-6, the V gene TRBV28, with unresolved D. Germline V gene sequence: CDR1 MDHEN, CDR2 SYDVKM. The CDR3 is 15 amino acids. Between the trimmed V and J ends, which lost 10 bases and 6 bases, there was a span of 19 bases. The CDR3 sequence is CATKETSSGNSPLHF. CDR3 nucleotide sequence: TGTGCCACCAAGGAGACCTCCTCGGGTAATTCACCCCTCCACTTT.

This clonotype was seen many times. The chain carries TRBV6-5 and TRBJ1-4; 7 bases agree with TRBD1. With V trimmed by 5 bases and J by 7 bases, 7 bases remained unmatched. The CDR3 sequence is 14 residues long. Germline V gene sequence: CDR1 MNHEY, CDR2 SVGAGI. CDR3 DNA: TGTGCCAGCAGTAACCCACAGGGGAGTGAAAAACTGTTTTTT. Translation: CASSNPQGSEKLFF.

This clonotype came up many times. CDR3 protein: CASSLNGDSPLHF. For the CDR3, the DNA is TGTGCCAGCAGTTTAAACGGTGATTCACCCCTCCACTTT. V usage is TRBV12-3 or TRBV12-4 and J usage is TRBJ1-6; D gene ambiguous. The CDR3 has 13 amino acids. V lost 2 bases and J 8 bases, leaving 7 bases between the germline ends.

This clonotype was found a few times. The chain carries TRBV12-3 or TRBV12-4 and TRBJ2-1, with a possible D match to TRBD1 (6 bases). V was trimmed by 6 bases and J by 6 bases, leaving 9 bases between them. The CDR3 length is 12 residues. The CDR3 spells CASRQGGNEQFF. Here the CDR3 DNA reads TGTGCCAGCAGACAGGGCGGCAATGAGCAGTTCTTC.

This clonotype was detected only a few times. This chain uses TRBV24-1 with TRBJ1-1; D uncertain. Germline V CDR1 and CDR2: KGHDR, SFDVKD. The V end lost 3 bases, the J end lost 1 base, and 11 bases lay between the germline ends. The CDR3 spans 15 residues. CDR3 nucleotides: TGTGCCACCAGTGATGCCTCGAGGTCGAACACTGAAGCTTTCTTT. This codes for CATSDASRSNTEAFF.